This T cell receptor (beta chain) was observed in a study of blood T cell repertoires in COVID-19. Overall study: Samples representing acute and convalescent COVID-19 were sourced from the United States, Italy and Spain.

Recruitment covered about 25 US areas and drew participants whose ages spanned roughly 18 to 100 years. The repertoire was sequenced with immunoSEQ multiplex PCR; TCRdb's copy has only in-frame clones and lacks some. The sample holds roughly 260,000 clones; roughly nine tenths are singletons and the top ten take more than 1%. Material: PBMCs or T cells enriched from blood (not recorded which). The sequence was obtained from a human donor in a cohort exposed to, infected with or recovered from COVID-19 (not recorded which). The donor label of this sample is uncertain.

This CDR3 reads CSGWSNTEAFF. As DNA, the CDR3 is TGCAGCGGATGGAGTAACACTGAAGCTTTCTTT. The chain joins TRBV29-1 to TRBJ1-1; D unclear. The CDR3 totals 11 residues. Germline lookup yields CDR1 SQVTM and CDR2 ANQGSEA. Trimming removed 7 bases from V and 2 bases from J, with 8 bases in between. Based on the CDR3 plus reference TRBV29-1 and TRBJ1-1, the full variable domain is SAVISQKPSRDICQRGTSLTIQCQVDSQVTMMFWYRQQPGQSLTLIATANQGSEATYESGFVIDKFPISRPNLTFSTLTVSNMSPEDSSIYLCSGWSNTEAFFGQGTRLTVV.